The 15 T cell receptor beta chains reported below all come from one sample, sequenced in a study of CD8 T cells in ankylosing spondylitis. TCRdb re-called the 5' RACE reads through MiXCR, storing one row per CDR3 protein. The sample contains approximately 400,000 distinct CDR3 sequences, approximately 26% of which appear only once. General observations from the study: Blood of patients with ankylosing spondylitis appeared to be characterized by a TCR beta motif of about 8 highly homologous variants.

Their antigens remain unidentified. What was sequenced was blood, either unsorted or a sorted T cell fraction (not recorded which). The receptor set was obtained from a male donor with ankylosing spondylitis.

This clonotype was seen a handful of times. This chain connects TRBV4-2 to TRBJ2-3, with D possibly being TRBD2 (6 bases). Germline V lookup: CDR1 LGHNA, CDR2 YNFKEQ. The CDR3 runs 15 residues. Trimming cost V 0 bases and J 4 bases, with 11 bases left between them. In DNA form, the CDR3 reads TGTGCCAGCAGCCAAGAACTAGCAGAAGCAGATACGCAGTATTTT. Its translation is CASSQELAEADTQYF.

This clonotype occurred a few times. The V call is TRBV10-2, the J call TRBJ2-3; TRBD2 matches at 7 bases. CDR1 and CDR2 from the germline V gene are WSHSY and SAAADI. The CDR3 contains 14 residues. The V and J ends lost 6 bases and 7 bases, in that order; junction bases with no gene match: 10. The CDR3 DNA reads as TGCGCCAGCAGACCGCCGGGGGAGGGGAATACGCAGTATTTT. Translated, it gives CASRPPGEGNTQYF.

The chain couples TRBV24-1 to TRBJ2-5; D not certain. The germline CDR1 and CDR2 sequences are KGHDR and SFDVKD. The CDR3 has 15 residues. V was clipped by 4 bases and J by 3 bases, with 14 bases between them. CDR3 sequence: CATSDPRYLEETQYF. The CDR3 DNA reads TGTGCCACCAGTGACCCCCGTTATCTGGAAGAGACCCAGTACTTC.

This clonotype was seen a handful of times. The rearrangement uses TRBV20-1 and TRBJ2-1, with TRBD1 matching 9 bases. The germline V gene has CDR1 DFQATT and CDR2 SNEGSKA (reference sequence). This CDR3 has 15 amino acids. V trimming: 2 bases; J trimming: 7 bases; junction bases outside the gene matches: 9. The CDR3 DNA reads as TGCAGTGCTAGACCCTGGACAGGGGATGGAAATGAGCAGTTCTTC. Its protein product is CSARPWTGDGNEQFF.

This clonotype occurred a few times. The J gene is TRBJ2-1, the V gene TRBV7-2; perhaps TRBD2 as D (5 bases). The CDR3 extends over 15 amino acids. In germline, CDR1 is SGHTA, CDR2 FQGNSA. V lost 1 base and J 15 bases, leaving 22 bases between the germline ends. The CDR3 here is CASSLEARRSGVAFF. CDR3 nucleotides: TGTGCCAGCAGCTTAGAAGCCAGGAGGAGTGGGGTAGCGTTCTTC.

V and J are TRBV3-1 and TRBJ1-5; maybe TRBD1 (6 bases). Germline V CDR1 and CDR2: LGHDT, YNNKEL (reference sequence). CDR3 length: 15 amino acids. V lost 4 bases to trimming and J lost 1 base, with 11 bases between them. CDR3 residues: CASSPSGHSNQPQHF. The CDR3 nucleotides read TGTGCCAGCAGCCCCTCGGGACACAGCAATCAGCCCCAGCATTTT.

The rearrangement links TRBV15 to TRBJ1-5; D remains ambiguous. V was pared by 5 bases and J by 7 bases, with 12 bases between. The CDR3 is 13 amino acids. The germline CDR1 and CDR2 sequences are LNHNV and YYDKDF (reference sequence). The CDR3 coding sequence is TGTGCCACCAGCTTATCCTCGGGGCAGCCCCAGCATTTT. Its protein product is CATSLSSGQPQHF.

This clonotype has only a few counts. This sequence joins TRBV5-6 and TRBJ1-2; D is ambiguous. Germline assignment: CDR1 SGHDT and CDR2 YYEEEE. V shed 2 bases and J shed 4 bases, with 9 bases lying between them. The CDR3 runs to 13 residues. The chain's CDR3 is CASSFSRSYGYTF. The CDR3 DNA follows: TGTGCCAGCAGCTTCTCTCGTTCCTATGGCTACACCTTC.

This clonotype was seen only a few times. The chain has TRBV12-3 or TRBV12-4 and TRBJ2-3; D not certain. V was clipped by 7 bases and J by 2 bases, with 16 bases between them. The CDR3 loop spans 15 amino acids. The CDR3 nucleotides are TGTGCCAGCACCCTTAACGAGATACACACAGATACGCAGTATTTT. Translation: CASTLNEIHTDTQYF.

V is TRBV10-1 and J is TRBJ2-7, with 7 bases lining up with TRBD2. Trimming cost V 3 bases and J 5 bases; bases outside gene matches: 10. Per the germline V gene, CDR1 is WNHNN and CDR2 is SYGVQD (reference sequence). This CDR3 comprises 15 residues. CDR3 nucleotides: TGCGCCAGCAGTGATAGACAACTAGCGAGCAACGAGCAGTACTTC. Translating it yields CASSDRQLASNEQYF.

The chain uses TRBV12-3 or TRBV12-4 and TRBJ2-5; TRBD1 matches 9 bases. J was trimmed by 1 base and V by 5 bases; bases with no gene match: 5. The CDR3 totals 15 residues. The CDR3 sequence: CASSPGQGLQETQYF. In nucleotides, the CDR3 is TGTGCCAGCAGTCCGGGACAGGGCCTCCAAGAGACCCAGTACTTC.

The chain joins TRBV10-3 to TRBJ1-6; the D gene is possibly TRBD1 (6 bases). The V end was cut by 0 bases, the J end by 7 bases, with 10 bases between. CDR3 length equals 15 residues. Germline V lookup: CDR1 ENHRY, CDR2 SYGVKD. The CDR3 is CAISESAGENSPLHF. The CDR3 DNA is TGTGCCATCAGTGAGTCGGCAGGGGAGAATTCACCCCTCCACTTT.

The CDR3 DNA is TGCGCCAGCAGCTTACGCGGACGACCTAGCACAGATACGCAGTATTTT. Protein: CASSLRGRPSTDTQYF. The chain couples TRBV5-1 to TRBJ2-3; D ambiguous. Between the trimmed V and J ends, which lost 2 bases and 0 bases, there was a span of 13 bases. Germline assignment: CDR1 SGHRS and CDR2 YFSETQ. CDR3 length equals 16 residues. Combining the CDR3 with reference TRBV5-1 and TRBJ2-3 gives the whole variable domain KAGVTQTPRYLIKTRGQQVTLSCSPISGHRSVSWYQQTPGQGLQFLFEYFSETQRNKGNFPGRFSGRQFSNSRSEMNVSTLELGDSALYLCASSLRGRPSTDTQYFGPGTRLTVL.

J is TRBJ2-1 and V is TRBV20-1; TRBD2 matches at 7 bases. This CDR3 has 15 amino acids. Looked up from germline, CDR1 is DFQATT and CDR2 is SNEGSKA (reference sequence). The trim removed 1 base at V and 4 bases at J, leaving 7 bases unmatched. CDR3 in DNA: TGCAGTGCTAGAGGTCCGGGACTACCATACAATGAGCAGTTCTTC. Translating it yields CSARGPGLPYNEQFF.

V gene TRBV7-2 combines with J gene TRBJ2-7; 8 bases line up with TRBD2. The CDR3 is made up of 15 amino acids. V shed 5 bases and J 3 bases; nucleotides not matched to a gene: 9. Germline V gene lookup returns CDR1 SGHTA and CDR2 FQGNSA. The CDR3 here is CASSGSGTNYYEQYF. CDR3 DNA sequence: TGTGCCAGCAGCGGTAGCGGGACGAACTACTACGAGCAGTACTTC.